This record covers a single T cell receptor (beta chain). Relapses following autologous stem cell transplantation were seen in all patients, with brentuximab vedotin exposure varying. Classifying best responses yielded complete response, partial response or progressive disease. This specimen comes from a study of PD-1 blockade in classical Hodgkin lymphoma. CDR1 is LNHDA, CDR2 SQIVND, per germline (reference sequence). Deletions cut 9 bases from V and 2 bases from J, with 14 bases between. The CDR3 has 15 amino acids. The assay was immunoSEQ multiplex PCR, and TCRdb's table has in-frame clones only and misses some. The repertoire consists of about 90,000 clones, with about 93% occurring once and the leading ten covering approximately 2.4%.

Source: peripheral blood mononuclear cells (PBMCs), taken before the second cycle of nivolumab. The chain employs TRBV19 and TRBJ2-6, with D perhaps TRBD1 (7 bases). The sequence was obtained from a human donor with classical Hodgkin lymphoma. Here the CDR3 DNA reads TGTGCCAGCACACGCGGGACAGCTGGGGCCAACGTCCTGACTTTC. This sequence encodes CASTRGTAGANVLTF.